Following are 9 T cell receptor beta chains from one sample sequenced in a study of human T cells and chemical hapten exposure. TCRdb itself ran the RACE reads through MiXCR, one entry per CDR3 protein. The table has nearly 55,000 distinct CDR3 sequences, around 10% seen once. The time point denotes: patch test 2, 6 weeks after DPC sensitization. The treatment denotes: therapeutic diphenylcyclopropenone sensitization with weekly scalp DPC. The material sequenced was whole blood, taken in connection with sensitization to the hapten diphenylcyclopropenone (DPC). The receptor source for this set is a woman in her 50s with alopecia areata. Some clones in this sample may be carry-over from other donors' samples.

This clonotype was seen a handful of times. The rearrangement uses TRBV7-9 and TRBJ2-7, with TRBD1 matching 7 bases. The CDR3 is made up of 13 amino acids. V was clipped by 5 bases and J by 1 base; unmatched bases: 2. Germline V CDR1 and CDR2: SEHNR, FQNEAQ (reference sequence). Here the CDR3 DNA reads TGTGCCAGCAGCCGGACAGGATCCTACGAGCAGTACTTC. It specifies CASSRTGSYEQYF.

The sample holds a few counts of this clonotype. The CDR3 here is CASKFDRDLGGGTEAFF. The CDR3 DNA sequence: TGTGCCAGCAAATTTGACCGGGACCTAGGGGGTGGCACTGAAGCTTTCTTT. The chain recombines TRBV6-5 with TRBJ1-1; possible D gene TRBD1, 6 bases. V lost 7 bases, J lost 4 bases, and 25 bases lay in between. Germline assignment: CDR1 MNHEY and CDR2 SVGAGI. The CDR3 runs to 17 residues.

The chain employs TRBV28 and TRBJ1-2; D remains unclear. This CDR3 is built from 11 residues. Germline-derived CDR1 and CDR2 are MDHEN and SYDVKM. The CDR3 here is CAARHNYGYTF. In DNA form, the CDR3 reads TGTGCGGCACGACATAACTATGGCTACACCTTC.

This clonotype came up a few times. This chain connects TRBV20-1 to TRBJ2-1; D perhaps matches TRBD2 (6 bases). Germline-derived CDR1 and CDR2 are DFQATT and SNEGSKA (reference sequence). V was trimmed by 7 bases and J by 0 bases, leaving 7 bases between them. There are 12 residues in the CDR3. DNA for the CDR3: TGCAGTGAGGAGGGCTCCTACAATGAGCAGTTCTTC. This translates into CSEEGSYNEQFF.

This clonotype has ten or more counts. The V and J genes are TRBV10-2 and TRBJ1-4; tentative D call: TRBD1 (5 bases). Per the germline V gene, CDR1 is WSHSY and CDR2 is SAAADI. The V end was cut by 0 bases, the J end by 8 bases, with 13 bases between. This CDR3 contains 15 residues. The CDR3, as DNA: TGCGCCAGCAGTGAGTCGTGGCAGGGTTGGGAAAAACTGTTTTTT. This translates into CASSESWQGWEKLFF.

V usage is TRBV29-1 and J usage is TRBJ2-3; the D is unclear. Germline CDR1 SQVTM, CDR2 ANQGSEA. This CDR3 spans 13 amino acids. Trimming cost V 4 bases and J 0 bases, with 8 bases left between them. CDR3 sequence reads: CSVVGRSTDTQYF. The CDR3 region has the DNA TGCAGCGTTGTAGGTAGGAGCACAGATACGCAGTATTTT.

There are many counts of this clonotype. The V gene is TRBV3-1, the J gene TRBJ1-4; D call uncertain. Germline V gene sequence: CDR1 LGHDT, CDR2 YNNKEL (reference sequence). This CDR3 has 13 amino acids. V dropped 4 bases and J dropped 12 bases, with 15 bases sitting between them. The CDR3 sequence: CASSPGRGVELFF. CDR3 nucleotide sequence: TGTGCCAGCAGCCCCGGACGGGGTGTGGAACTGTTTTTT.

The chain links TRBV9 to TRBJ2-1; no clear D gene. CDR1 and CDR2 from the germline V gene are SGDLS and YYNGEE. The CDR3 sequence is 14 residues long. V was clipped by 4 bases and J by 8 bases, with 16 bases between them. Here the CDR3 reads CASSLDPIPDEQFF. The CDR3 coding sequence is TGTGCCAGCAGCCTAGACCCAATCCCCGATGAGCAGTTCTTC.

This clonotype was seen at least ten times. The rearrangement joins TRBV7-8 to TRBJ1-4; D is perhaps TRBD1 (5 bases). Trimming removed 6 bases from V and 4 bases from J, with 18 bases in between. The CDR3 runs 16 residues. Germline values: CDR1 SGHVS, CDR2 FQNEAQ. The chain's CDR3 is CASRRTSGTVNEKLFF. The CDR3 DNA is TGTGCCAGCAGACGTACATCCGGGACGGTTAATGAAAAACTGTTTTTT.